Only a few counts were recorded for the clone carrying this TCR beta chain. As yet, its antigen is unknown. This record comes from a study of beta chain features in type 1 diabetes. Study details: All of the samples together had 107,917,701 sorted cells examined. Study results and limitations: Among all four CD4+ subsets, Type 1 diabetes patients had TCRB CDR3s that were moderately but significantly shorter. When VDJ junctions were examined, type 1 diabetes patients showed fewer insertions and more deletions. In cDNA sequencing, cells with high TCR expression could be over-represented.

Every donor had blood drawn once into heparin, roughly 100 mL on average. Every isolated RNA sample was fully reverse transcribed, so sequencing captured expressed TCRB transcripts. TCRdb keeps only in-frame clones here, not all; method: immunoSEQ multiplex PCR. The sample lists 120,000 to 150,000 clones, roughly an eighth occurring once. The sample taken for sequencing was central memory CD4+ T cells from blood. This sequence originates from a man younger than 30 with type 1 diabetes.

The CDR3 DNA reads as TGTGCCTGGAGTTACGACACATATCAGCCCCAGCATTTT. Its protein product is CAWSYDTYQPQHF. The V and J genes are TRBV30 and TRBJ1-5; D gene uncertain. CDR3 length equals 13 residues. Germline values: CDR1 GTSNPN, CDR2 SVGIG (reference sequence). Deletions cut 2 bases from V and 5 bases from J, with 10 bases between.